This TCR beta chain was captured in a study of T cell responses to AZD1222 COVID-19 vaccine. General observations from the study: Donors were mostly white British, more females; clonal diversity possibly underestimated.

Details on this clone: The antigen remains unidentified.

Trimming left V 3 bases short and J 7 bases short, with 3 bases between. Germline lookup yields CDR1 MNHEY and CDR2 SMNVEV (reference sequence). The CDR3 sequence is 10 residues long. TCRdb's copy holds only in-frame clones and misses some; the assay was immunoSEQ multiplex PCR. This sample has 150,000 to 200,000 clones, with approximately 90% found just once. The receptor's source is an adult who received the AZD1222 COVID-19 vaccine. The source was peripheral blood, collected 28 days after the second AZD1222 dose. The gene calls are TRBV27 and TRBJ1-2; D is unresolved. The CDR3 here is CASSLGGYTF. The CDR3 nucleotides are TGTGCCAGCAGTTTGGGTGGCTACACCTTC.